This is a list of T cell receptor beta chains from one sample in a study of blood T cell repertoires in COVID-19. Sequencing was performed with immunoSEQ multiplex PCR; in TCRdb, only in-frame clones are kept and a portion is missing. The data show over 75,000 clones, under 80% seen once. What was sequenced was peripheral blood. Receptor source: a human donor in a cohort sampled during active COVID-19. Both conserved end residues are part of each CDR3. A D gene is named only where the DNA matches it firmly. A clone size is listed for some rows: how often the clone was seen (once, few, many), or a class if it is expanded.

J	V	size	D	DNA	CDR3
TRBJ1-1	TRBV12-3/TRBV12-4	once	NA	TGTGCCAGCACCCCGGACATCAACACTGAAGCTTTCTTT	CASTPDINTEAFF
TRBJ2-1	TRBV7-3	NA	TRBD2	TGTGCCAGCAGCCCGTGGACTAGCGGGGGGTCTGAGCAGTTCTTC	CASSPWTSGGSEQFF
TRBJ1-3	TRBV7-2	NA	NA	TGTGCCAGCAGCTTATCCCTGAGCTCTGGAAACACCATATATTTT	CASSLSLSSGNTIYF
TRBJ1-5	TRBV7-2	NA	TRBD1	TGTGCCAGCAGCGGAAAAGGGACAGGCAGCAATCAGCCCCAGCATTTT	CASSGKGTGSNQPQHF
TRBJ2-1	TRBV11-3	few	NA	TGTGCCAGCAGCGACCGGGAGACCCGATACAATGAGCAGTTCTTC	CASSDRETRYNEQFF
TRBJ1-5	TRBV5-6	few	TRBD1	TGTGCCAGCAGCTTGGGACAGGGCGCTCAGCCCCAGCATTTT	CASSLGQGAQPQHF
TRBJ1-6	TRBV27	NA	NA	TGTGCCAGCAGTTCCACAGGGTGGAATTCACCCCTCCACTTT	CASSSTGWNSPLHF
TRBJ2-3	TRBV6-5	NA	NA	TGTGCCAGCAGTTACAAAGTGAGCGTGAATGCAGATACGCAGTATTTT	CASSYKVSVNADTQYF
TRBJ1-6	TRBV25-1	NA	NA	TGTGCCAGCAGTGGCTTCCAGGGGAATAATTCACCCCTCCACTTT	CASSGFQGNNSPLHF
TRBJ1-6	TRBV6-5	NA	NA	TGTGCCAGCTCCTGGGGGGGTCCCCTCCACTTT	CASSWGGPLHF
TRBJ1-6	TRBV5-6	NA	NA	TGTGCCAGCAGCTTGGATAGCCCTTATTCACCCCTCCACTTT	CASSLDSPYSPLHF
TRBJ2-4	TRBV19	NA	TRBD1	TGTGCCAGTAGTTCCCGGGACAGTCTAATACTAGCCAAAAACATTCAGTACTTC	CASSSRDSLILAKNIQYF
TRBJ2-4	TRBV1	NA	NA	TGCACCAGCAGAGGGAGGCGGGAGCTGGTAAACATTCAGTACTTC	CTSRGRRELVNIQYF
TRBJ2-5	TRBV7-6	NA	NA	TGTGCCAGCAGTAAACAGGGTCCAGAGACCCAGTACTTC	CASSKQGPETQYF
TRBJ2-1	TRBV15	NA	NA	TGTGCCACCAGCAGACCCGAGAATGAGCAGTTCTTC	CATSRPENEQFF
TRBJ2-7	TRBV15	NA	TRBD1	TGTGCCACCACGGCGGGACAGGTTACGGGTGAGCAGTACTTC	CATTAGQVTGEQYF
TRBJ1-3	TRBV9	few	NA	TGTGCCAGCAGCGTACCGCGCTCTGGAAACACCATATATTTT	CASSVPRSGNTIYF
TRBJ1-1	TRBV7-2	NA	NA	TGTGCCAGCAGCTCTTACATACTTGGGGGGAAGACTGAAGCTTTCTTT	CASSSYILGGKTEAFF
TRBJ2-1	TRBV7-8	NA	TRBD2	TGTGCCAGCAACTCGGGGACTAGCGGCTACAATGAGCAGTTCTTC	CASNSGTSGYNEQFF
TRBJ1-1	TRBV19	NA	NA	TGTGCCAGTAGTATAGGGAACAGGGAAAGTGAAGCTTTCTTT	CASSIGNRESEAFF
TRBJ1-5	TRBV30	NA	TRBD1	TGTGCCTGGAACCCGGGACAGCCAAATAGCAATCAGCCCCAGCATTTT	CAWNPGQPNSNQPQHF
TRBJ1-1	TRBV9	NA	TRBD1	TGTGCCAGCAGCGCAACAGGGGGGGACACTGAAGCTTTCTTT	CASSATGGDTEAFF
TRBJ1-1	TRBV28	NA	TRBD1	TGTGCCAGCAGACAATACAGGGGTAGGACCGAAGCTTTCTTT	CASRQYRGRTEAFF
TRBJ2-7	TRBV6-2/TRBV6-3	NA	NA	TGTGCCAGCAGCTGGGGGGATTCTACCCCCAATCCGTACTTC	CASSWGDSTPNPYF
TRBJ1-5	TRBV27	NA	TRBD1	TGTGCCAGCAGTCCGACAGGGCCCGAGGGCAATCAGCCCCAGCATTTT	CASSPTGPEGNQPQHF
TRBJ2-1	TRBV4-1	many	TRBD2	TGCGCCAGCAGCCGTACTACTAGCGGGGGGTACAATGAGCAGTTCTTC	CASSRTTSGGYNEQFF
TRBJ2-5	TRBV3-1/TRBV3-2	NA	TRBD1	TGTGCCAGCAGCTCACATACCAGGGGGCGGGAGACCCAGTACTTC	CASSSHTRGRETQYF
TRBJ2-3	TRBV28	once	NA	TGTGCCAGCAGTTTATCTGACTCCTTACTTCCCCGGGGCACAGATACGCAGTATTTT	CASSLSDSLLPRGTDTQYF
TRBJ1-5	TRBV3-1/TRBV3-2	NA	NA	TGTGCCAGCAGCCAAGAGGGAGGTAGCAATCAGCCCCAGCATTTT	CASSQEGGSNQPQHF
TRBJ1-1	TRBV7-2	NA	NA	TGTGCCAGCAGGGGGGACACGAACACTGAAGCTTTCTTT	CASRGDTNTEAFF
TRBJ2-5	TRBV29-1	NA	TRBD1	TGCAGCGTATCTGGGACAGACGTCCAAGAGACCCAGTACTTC	CSVSGTDVQETQYF
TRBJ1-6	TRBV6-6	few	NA	TGTGCCAGCAGTTATTACATAAGCTCCTATAATTCACCCCTCCACTTT	CASSYYISSYNSPLHF
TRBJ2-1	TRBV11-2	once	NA	TGTGCCAGCAGCCCTCTGCGTGTCGATGAGCAGTTCTTC	CASSPLRVDEQFF
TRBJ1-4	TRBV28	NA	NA	TGTGCCAGCAGTTTACCAGGGCGGGGTGAAAAACTGTTTTTT	CASSLPGRGEKLFF
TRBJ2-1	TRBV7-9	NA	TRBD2	TGTGCCAGCAGCCAAGGGGGGACTAGCGGACCTCGTAATGAGCAGTTCTTC	CASSQGGTSGPRNEQFF
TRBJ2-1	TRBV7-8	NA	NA	TGTGCCAGCAGCTCCGCGGCGGGTTTCTCCTACAATGAGCAGTTCTTC	CASSSAAGFSYNEQFF
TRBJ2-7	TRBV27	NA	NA	TGTGCCAGCAGTACGCTAGGCCTCTCCTACGAGCAGTACTTC	CASSTLGLSYEQYF
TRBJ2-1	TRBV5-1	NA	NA	TGCGCCAGCAGCTTGGGGGGGCCGAGTGAGCAGTTCTTC	CASSLGGPSEQFF
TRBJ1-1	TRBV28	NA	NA	TGTGCCAGCAGTCTCCCCACCGGTTCAGGGTGGGCGATGAACACTGAAGCTTTCTTT	CASSLPTGSGWAMNTEAFF
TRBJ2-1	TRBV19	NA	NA	TGTGCCAGTAGCCCGACTAGTACCAATGAGCAGTTCTTC	CASSPTSTNEQFF
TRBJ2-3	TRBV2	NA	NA	TGTGCCAGCAGGCTGGGGGCTAGCAGCACAGATACGCAGTATTTT	CASRLGASSTDTQYF
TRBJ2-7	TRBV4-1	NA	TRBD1	TGCGCCAGCAGCCTGACCCGGACAGGGGGCGACGAGCAGTACTTC	CASSLTRTGGDEQYF
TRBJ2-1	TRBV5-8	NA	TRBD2	TGTGCCAGCAGCGGGACTAGCGGGACTGCGTGGGAGCAGTTCTTC	CASSGTSGTAWEQFF
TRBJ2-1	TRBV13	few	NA	TGTGCCAGCAGCTTACCTAGCGCCTACAATGAGCAGTTCTTC	CASSLPSAYNEQFF
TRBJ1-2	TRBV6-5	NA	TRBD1	TGTGCCAGCGGTTGGGACAGTATTTATGGCTACACCTTC	CASGWDSIYGYTF
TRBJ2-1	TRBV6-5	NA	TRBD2	TGTGCCAGCAGTTACGAACTAGCGGAGCCGGGGAATGAGCAGTTCTTC	CASSYELAEPGNEQFF
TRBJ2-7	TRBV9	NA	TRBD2	TGTGCCAGCAGCGTAGTGGAGGGACTAGCGGGGTACGAGCAGTACTTC	CASSVVEGLAGYEQYF
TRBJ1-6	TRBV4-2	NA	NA	TGTGCCAGCAGCCAGCCCGAAGCGGGTAGCAGTTCACCCCTCCACTTT	CASSQPEAGSSSPLHF
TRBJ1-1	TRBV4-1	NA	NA	TGCGCCAGCAGCACCGGGACAAAGAGCACTGAAGCTTTCTTT	CASSTGTKSTEAFF
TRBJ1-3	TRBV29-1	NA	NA	TGCAGCGTGGTCGGGGGTGGAAACACCATATATTTT	CSVVGGGNTIYF
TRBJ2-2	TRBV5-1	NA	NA	TGCGCCAGCCATCCGGGGAGGAACACCGGGGAGCTGTTTTTT	CASHPGRNTGELFF
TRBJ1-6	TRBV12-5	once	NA	TGTGCTAGTGGTTTAGGGAGGGAGGCCCTCCACTTT	CASGLGREALHF
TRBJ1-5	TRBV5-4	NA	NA	TGTGCCAGCAGCTTGGGAGGGGGGGGACAGCCCCAGCATTTT	CASSLGGGGQPQHF
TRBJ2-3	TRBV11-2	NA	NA	TGTGCCAGCAGCTCCGTTAGCACAGATACGCAGTATTTT	CASSSVSTDTQYF
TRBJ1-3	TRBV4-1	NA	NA	TGCGCCAGCAGCCAAGACGGTAACTCTGGAAACACCATATATTTT	CASSQDGNSGNTIYF